One sample yielded the 30 T cell receptor beta chains listed below, sequenced in a study of blood T cell repertoires in COVID-19. The method was immunoSEQ multiplex PCR; TCRdb's version includes in-frame clones alone and lacks a portion of them. This sample has around 300,000 clones, with around 90% found just once. The specimen sequenced was peripheral blood. All receptors come from a man between 18 and 35 years old with active or convalescent COVID-19.

This chain links TRBV4-1 with TRBJ1-3; D ambiguous. Germline CDR1 MGHRA, CDR2 YSYEKL. Deletions cut 3 bases from V and 0 bases from J, with 6 bases between. This CDR3 comprises 14 residues. DNA for the CDR3: TGCGCCAGCAGCCAGGTCTACTCTGGAAACACCATATATTTT. As protein: CASSQVYSGNTIYF.

V is TRBV5-5 and J is TRBJ1-4, with 8 bases lining up with TRBD1. This CDR3 has 15 residues. CDR1 SGHKS and CDR2 YYEKEE come from the germline V gene (reference sequence). Germline trimming cut 4 bases from V and 13 bases from J; bases unmatched to any gene: 15. CDR3 in DNA: TGTGCCAGCAGCGATAGGACAGGGCCCTTTCGTGGACTGTTTTTT. It specifies CASSDRTGPFRGLFF.

V gene TRBV27 combines with J gene TRBJ2-1; D unresolved. The CDR3 runs 17 residues. V was cut by 3 bases and J by 0 bases, with 15 bases left in between. Germline assignment: CDR1 MNHEY and CDR2 SMNVEV (reference sequence). CDR3 bases: TGTGCCAGCAGTTTCATCCGGGTCGATGGCTCCTACAATGAGCAGTTCTTC. This gives the protein CASSFIRVDGSYNEQFF.

This clone appeared a few times. This chain joins TRBV9 and TRBJ1-2; D call uncertain. V was shortened by 3 bases and J by 8 bases, with 11 bases between the two germline ends. The CDR3 has 12 residues. Germline V gives CDR1 SGDLS, CDR2 YYNGEE. The CDR3 sequence: CASSASWEGYTF. The CDR3 coding sequence is TGTGCCAGCAGCGCTTCTTGGGAGGGCTACACCTTC.

This chain joins TRBV9 and TRBJ2-1; TRBD2 matches at 7 bases. The CDR3 is 15 residues long. CDR1 is SGDLS and CDR2 is YYNGEE in the germline V gene. Trimming cost V 4 bases and J 4 bases; bases outside gene matches: 8. CDR3 region: CASSPRLAGYNEQFF. CDR3 bases: TGTGCCAGCAGCCCCCGACTAGCCGGTTACAATGAGCAGTTCTTC.

This rearrangement joins TRBV6-6 to TRBJ2-3, with D perhaps matching TRBD2 (6 bases). The CDR3 is made up of 13 amino acids. Trimming took 10 bases from V and 6 from J, leaving 17 bases between them. Germline lookup yields CDR1 MNHNY and CDR2 SVGAGI (reference sequence). The CDR3 DNA follows: TGTGCCACGCTCGGGGGTCCAGGCGATACGCAGTATTTT. Translated: CATLGGPGDTQYF.

The V gene is TRBV4-3, the J gene TRBJ2-2; weak D call: TRBD1 (7 bases). The CDR3 consists of 17 residues. Trimming took off 0 bases at V and 3 bases at J, with 14 bases between the two ends. CDR1 LGHNA and CDR2 YSLEER come from the germline V gene. The CDR3 nucleotides are TGCGCCAGCAGCCAAGATGTTTCAGGGGGGCACACCGGGGAGCTGTTTTTT. It codes for CASSQDVSGGHTGELFF.

In this sample, this clone turned up once. The chain joins TRBV5-1 to TRBJ1-2; D gene ambiguous. Per the germline V gene, CDR1 is SGHRS and CDR2 is YFSETQ. This CDR3 contains 13 residues. Between the trimmed V and J ends, which lost 0 bases and 4 bases, there was a span of 7 bases. The CDR3, as DNA: TGCGCCAGCAGCTTGGATACTTCCTATGGCTACACCTTC. Translating it yields CASSLDTSYGYTF. The variable domain in full, with the rest retrieved from reference TRBV5-1 and TRBJ1-2, is KAGVTQTPRYLIKTRGQQVTLSCSPISGHRSVSWYQQTPGQGLQFLFEYFSETQRNKGNFPGRFSGRQFSNSRSEMNVSTLELGDSALYLCASSLDTSYGYTFGSGTRLTVV.

The chain links TRBV11-2 to TRBJ1-2; D is unclear. With 0 bases removed from V and 3 bases from J, the gap between germline ends came to 11 bases. The CDR3 has 15 amino acids. CDR1 SGHAT and CDR2 FQNNGV come from the germline V gene. The CDR3 DNA follows: TGTGCCAGCAGCTTAGATCCGGCAGGCTACTATGGCTACACCTTC. As protein: CASSLDPAGYYGYTF.

The V call is TRBV6-2 or TRBV6-3, the J call TRBJ1-5, with D perhaps TRBD1 (6 bases). This CDR3 is built from 14 residues. Germline V lookup: CDR1 MNHEY, CDR2 SVGEGT. V dropped 0 bases and J dropped 4 bases, with 7 bases sitting between them. The CDR3 region has the DNA TGTGCCAGCAGTTACTCCCAGGGGAATCAGCCCCAGCATTTT. The encoded protein is CASSYSQGNQPQHF.

The V and J genes are TRBV4-1 and TRBJ1-2; D is perhaps TRBD1 (5 bases). From germline, CDR1 is MGHRA and CDR2 YSYEKL. The CDR3 runs 13 residues. V lost 3 bases to trimming and J lost 6 bases, with 11 bases between them. The CDR3 loop reads CASSQGQRDGYTF. Here the CDR3 DNA reads TGCGCCAGCAGCCAGGGGCAAAGGGATGGCTACACCTTC.

The gene calls are TRBV24-1 and TRBJ2-1; D remains ambiguous. The germline V gene encodes CDR1 KGHDR and CDR2 SFDVKD. The CDR3 is 12 amino acids. Trimming removed 3 bases from V and 9 bases from J, with 8 bases in between. The chain's CDR3 is CATSDQTGEQFF. For the CDR3, the DNA is TGTGCCACCAGTGATCAGACGGGTGAGCAGTTCTTC.

This rearrangement joins TRBV7-2 to TRBJ2-2; D is ambiguous. The V and J ends lost 4 bases and 3 bases respectively, with 6 bases between them. The CDR3 extends over 13 amino acids. Germline values: CDR1 SGHTA, CDR2 FQGNSA. The chain's CDR3 is CASSSQYTGELFF. Written as DNA, the CDR3 is TGTGCCAGCAGCTCCCAGTACACCGGGGAGCTGTTTTTT.

The chain is built from TRBV19 and TRBJ1-2; maybe TRBD1 (5 bases). The CDR3 has 15 amino acids. CDR1 LNHDA and CDR2 SQIVND come from the germline V gene (reference sequence). V dropped 5 bases and J dropped 13 bases, with 26 bases sitting between them. CDR3 bases: TGTGCCAGTAGTGTCAGACCGCCCCCGACAGTCTATGGCACCTTC. Translated: CASSVRPPPTVYGTF.

The chain employs TRBV18 and TRBJ2-1; the D gene is possibly TRBD2 (5 bases). The CDR3 runs to 16 residues. Germline V CDR1 and CDR2: KGHSH, LQKENI. Trimming removed 1 base from V and 0 bases from J, with 10 bases in between. CDR3 nucleotide sequence: TGTGCCAGCTCACCACTTCCGGGGAACTCCTACAATGAGCAGTTCTTC. Translating it yields CASSPLPGNSYNEQFF.

The chain employs TRBV7-7 and TRBJ2-3, with D possibly TRBD2 on 5 matching bases. CDR3 length equals 13 residues. Germline CDR1 is SSHAT and CDR2 is FNYEAQ (reference sequence). The V and J ends lost 5 bases and 4 bases respectively, with 10 bases between them. CDR3 DNA sequence: TGTGCCAGCAGCCTGGCGGAGGCAGATACGCAGTATTTT. It is translated as CASSLAEADTQYF.

The rearrangement uses TRBV19 and TRBJ2-4; the D gene is possibly TRBD1 (6 bases). CDR3 length: 12 residues. The germline V gene encodes CDR1 LNHDA and CDR2 SQIVND (reference sequence). V was cut by 5 bases and J by 8 bases, with 10 bases left in between. CDR3 sequence reads: CASSLQGYIQYF. In DNA form, the CDR3 reads TGTGCCAGTAGTCTACAGGGTTACATTCAGTACTTC.

The sample holds one count of this clone. The rearrangement links TRBV9 to TRBJ2-1; 7 positions agree with TRBD2. After removal of 3 bases from V and 5 bases from J, the junction contained 8 bases not matched to a gene. CDR3 length: 15 amino acids. Germline CDR1 and CDR2: SGDLS and YYNGEE. CDR3 sequence: CASSGAGAGDNEQFF. The CDR3 DNA sequence: TGTGCCAGCAGCGGAGCCGGGGCGGGGGACAATGAGCAGTTCTTC.

The rearrangement uses TRBV28 and TRBJ2-5, with 8 positions matching TRBD2. The germline CDR1 and CDR2 sequences are MDHEN and SYDVKM. The CDR3 is 15 amino acids. J gave up 5 bases and V 1 base, and 6 bases lay outside the gene matches. CDR3 protein: CASSLYRAGVETQYF. The CDR3 coding sequence is TGTGCCAGCAGTTTATATAGAGCGGGGGTGGAGACCCAGTACTTC. The full variable domain, with the rest looked up from reference TRBV28 and TRBJ2-5, is DVKVTQSSRYLVKRTGEKVFLECVQDMDHENMFWYRQDPGLGLRLIYFSYDVKMKEKGDIPEGYSVSREKKERFSLILESASTNQTSMYLCASSLYRAGVETQYFGPGTRLLVL.

The chain couples TRBV7-7 to TRBJ1-5, with TRBD1 identical over 7 bases. Germline CDR1 reads SSHAT; CDR2 reads FNYEAQ (reference sequence). The CDR3 contains 20 residues. V lost 5 bases to trimming and J lost 2 bases; unmatched junction nucleotides: 21. This CDR3 reads CASSPDRAPQGRIGNQPQHF. The CDR3 DNA reads TGTGCCAGCAGCCCTGACAGGGCCCCCCAAGGGAGGATCGGCAATCAGCCCCAGCATTTT.

This chain uses TRBV6-5 with TRBJ1-2; D remains unclear. Trimming shortened V by 7 bases and J by 3 bases, and 18 bases separated the two germline ends. Germline loops: CDR1 MNHEY, CDR2 SVGAGI. This CDR3 is 15 amino acids long. CDR3 coding DNA: TGTGCCAGCACCCCCCTCGGTCCTCGTTACTATGGCTACACCTTC. Translated: CASTPLGPRYYGYTF.

The V gene is TRBV7-2, the J gene TRBJ1-5, with D possibly TRBD1 on 5 matching bases. The CDR3 totals 16 residues. V gave up 1 base and J gave up 11 bases, with 21 bases separating them. Germline lookup yields CDR1 SGHTA and CDR2 FQGNSA. The CDR3 sequence: CASSLVAGPVQSAQHF. In nucleotides, the CDR3 is TGTGCCAGCAGCTTAGTTGCGGGGCCGGTGCAATCAGCCCAGCATTTT.

The V and J genes are TRBV6-5 and TRBJ1-1; no clear D. V shed 5 bases and J shed 2 bases, with 12 bases lying between them. The CDR3 extends over 14 amino acids. Per germline, CDR1 MNHEY and CDR2 SVGAGI. CDR3 amino acids: CASSPVNENTEAFF. CDR3 nucleotide sequence: TGTGCCAGCAGTCCGGTAAACGAAAACACTGAAGCTTTCTTT.

The chain has TRBV21-1 and TRBJ1-2. TRBV21-1 is designated a pseudogene. This CDR3 comprises 15 residues. The CDR3 DNA reads as TGTGCCAGCACTACATATGACGGGGAGCTCCATGGCTACACCTTC. Translated, it gives CASTTYDGELHGYTF.

J is TRBJ2-3 and V is TRBV7-6; TRBD2 agrees at 10 bases. Per germline, CDR1 SGHVS and CDR2 FNYEAQ. The CDR3 runs 20 residues. Trimming took 1 base from V and 5 from J; bases not matched to a gene: 18. The CDR3 loop is CASSLGIASGSGTFGDTQYF. The CDR3 region has the DNA TGTGCCAGCAGCTTAGGTATTGCTAGCGGGAGTGGCACTTTTGGAGATACGCAGTATTTT.

The V call is TRBV28, the J call TRBJ1-1; 10 positions match TRBD1. J lost 3 bases, V lost 6 bases, and 7 bases had no gene match. The CDR3 covers 15 residues. Germline V gene data show CDR1 as MDHEN and CDR2 as SYDVKM. CDR3 nucleotide sequence: TGTGCCAGCAGCCAAAGACAGGGGGCTTACACTGAAGCTTTCTTT. It codes for CASSQRQGAYTEAFF.

This clone was counted once. The chain joins TRBV28 to TRBJ2-7; TRBD2 is a possible D gene (5 bases). Germline V gene data show CDR1 as MDHEN and CDR2 as SYDVKM. V was shortened by 6 bases and J by 4 bases, with 10 bases between the two germline ends. The CDR3 covers 12 residues. The CDR3 coding sequence is TGTGCCAGCAGCCGGGGAATATACGAGCAGTACTTC. This translates into CASSRGIYEQYF.

The rearrangement links TRBV5-1 to TRBJ2-7, with D possibly being TRBD1 (5 bases). Germline CDR1 is SGHRS and CDR2 is YFSETQ. This CDR3 region has 13 residues. V lost 2 bases to trimming and J lost 3 bases, with 9 bases between them. DNA of the CDR3: TGCGCCAGCAGCTTTGACAGAAACTACGAGCAGTACTTC. It yields the protein CASSFDRNYEQYF.

This rearrangement joins TRBV5-1 to TRBJ1-1; D remains unclear. Trimming took 0 bases from V and 0 from J, leaving 21 bases between them. CDR1 is SGHRS and CDR2 is YFSETQ in the germline V gene. This CDR3 is built from 19 residues. The CDR3 loop reads CASSLAPGWLSRMNTEAFF. As DNA, the CDR3 is TGCGCCAGCAGCTTGGCCCCGGGGTGGCTTAGTCGGATGAACACTGAAGCTTTCTTT.

Regarding this clone: The sample contains more than one DNA sequence encoding this CDR3. The chain carries TRBV27 and TRBJ1-5; D possibly corresponds to TRBD1 (6 bases). The CDR3 is made up of 14 amino acids. Germline CDR1 and CDR2: MNHEY and SMNVEV (reference sequence). V was trimmed by 3 bases and J by 2 bases, leaving 8 bases between them. The CDR3 spells CASSLHRGNQPQHF. CDR3 bases: TGTGCCAGCAGTTTGCACAGGGGCAATCAGCCCCAGCATTTT.